The 28 T cell receptor beta chains presented below share a single source sample, sequenced in a study of cytomegalovirus exposure and HLA in healthy donors. With 60 Vbeta and 13 Jbeta primers, the PCR was carried out. Measured with immunoSEQ multiplex PCR; TCRdb has only the in-frame clones, and not every one. This sample has a few hundred thousand clones, with roughly four fifths found just once. Sequencing was performed on PBMCs. Receptors were obtained from a girl aged 5-17 years in good health and CMV-seronegative.

V is TRBV5-1 and J is TRBJ2-2; TRBD2 agrees at 9 bases. V lost 5 bases and J lost 5; bases outside the gene matches: 7. CDR1 is SGHRS, CDR2 YFSETQ, per germline. This CDR3 has 15 amino acids. The CDR3 is CASRPAGGSTGELFF. The CDR3 coding sequence is TGCGCCAGCAGACCAGCGGGAGGCTCAACCGGGGAGCTGTTTTTT.

The V call is TRBV6-1, the J call TRBJ1-3; no clear D gene. Germline V CDR1 and CDR2: MNHNS, SASEGT. Trimming pared 2 bases from V and 2 bases from J, leaving 4 bases between. CDR3 length: 13 residues. In DNA, the CDR3 is TGTGCCAGCAGTGAATTAGCTGGAAACACCATATATTTT. It codes for CASSELAGNTIYF.

V is TRBV9 and J is TRBJ2-1; 7 bases fit TRBD2. Germline CDR1 is SGDLS and CDR2 is YYNGEE. CDR3 length equals 15 residues. Trimming at V came to 3 bases and at J to 7 bases, leaving 10 bases not matched to a gene. This CDR3 is CASSGAGRVLNEQFF. CDR3 coding DNA: TGTGCCAGCAGCGGAGCGGGACGGGTTTTGAATGAGCAGTTCTTC.

This rearrangement joins TRBV7-9 to TRBJ2-1; 7 nucleotides agree with TRBD1. Looked up from germline, CDR1 is SEHNR and CDR2 is FQNEAQ (reference sequence). The trim removed 5 bases at V and 14 bases at J, leaving 6 bases unmatched. The length of the CDR3 is 11 residues. CDR3 bases: TGTGCCAGCAGCCAGAGGGACAGCAAGTTCTTC. It specifies CASSQRDSKFF.

The rearrangement uses TRBV7-9 and TRBJ1-6; TRBD1 aligns across 7 bases. The V gene end was trimmed by 10 bases and the J gene end by 7 bases; junction bases not matched to a gene: 4. The germline CDR1 and CDR2 sequences are SEHNR and FQNEAQ (reference sequence). The CDR3 is 12 amino acids. CDR3 in DNA: TGTGCCACTACAGGGGCGAATTCACCCCTCCACTTT. As protein: CATTGANSPLHF.

The chain employs TRBV9 and TRBJ2-5, with TRBD2 identical over 9 bases. Germline values: CDR1 SGDLS, CDR2 YYNGEE. The V and J ends lost 3 bases and 5 bases, in that order; junction bases with no gene match: 14. The CDR3 extends over 17 amino acids. The CDR3 loop is CASSEWGFAGGRETQYF. The CDR3 DNA is TGTGCCAGCAGCGAGTGGGGATTTGCGGGAGGGCGGGAGACCCAGTACTTC.

The rearrangement joins TRBV5-1 to TRBJ2-1, with D possibly matching TRBD2 (6 bases). Trimming cost V 6 bases and J 4 bases, with 11 bases left between them. The CDR3 is 13 amino acids. The germline V gene has CDR1 SGHRS and CDR2 YFSETQ. The CDR3 here is CASTPAGYNEQFF. In DNA form, the CDR3 reads TGCGCCAGCACCCCGGCGGGGTACAATGAGCAGTTCTTC.

J is TRBJ2-7 and V is TRBV15; TRBD2 matches at 15 bases. There are 17 residues in the CDR3. CDR1 is LNHNV, CDR2 YYDKDF, per germline (reference sequence). Losses at the gene ends were 4 bases for V and 3 bases for J; bases not matched to a gene: 7. This chain's CDR3 is CATSTGVGLAGGYEQYF. CDR3 bases: TGTGCCACCAGCACAGGGGTGGGACTAGCGGGAGGCTACGAGCAGTACTTC.

This rearrangement joins TRBV18 to TRBJ1-4; D remains unclear. CDR3 length: 14 amino acids. Germline V lookup: CDR1 KGHSH, CDR2 LQKENI. Trimming shortened V by 0 bases and J by 5 bases, and 7 bases separated the two germline ends. The CDR3 spells CASSPPAVNEKLFF. The CDR3 DNA follows: TGTGCCAGCTCACCACCGGCAGTGAATGAAAAACTGTTTTTT.

The V and J genes are TRBV6-1 and TRBJ1-1; perhaps TRBD1 as D (6 bases). Germline V gene data show CDR1 as MNHNS and CDR2 as SASEGT. CDR3 size: 14 residues. The V end lost 6 bases, the J end lost 1 base, and 12 bases lay between the germline ends. The CDR3 coding sequence is TGTGCCAGCAGCGGGGGGGCGACGAACACTGAAGCTTTCTTT. Protein sequence: CASSGGATNTEAFF.

This clone turned up a few times. The CDR3 loop is CASSREHRATTEAFF. The CDR3, as DNA: TGCGCCAGCAGCCGAGAACACAGGGCGACCACTGAAGCTTTCTTT. V usage is TRBV4-3 and J usage is TRBJ1-1, with D possibly TRBD1 on 6 matching bases. CDR1 and CDR2 from the germline V gene are LGHNA and YSLEER. V lost 4 bases to trimming and J lost 4 bases, with 16 bases between them. The CDR3 consists of 15 residues.

This sequence joins TRBV18 and TRBJ2-5; 8 bases agree with TRBD1. Looked up from germline, CDR1 is KGHSH and CDR2 is LQKENI. V was pared by 4 bases and J by 2 bases, with 3 bases of the junction left unmatched. CDR3 length: 14 amino acids. For the CDR3, the DNA is TGTGCCAGCTCACTAAACAGGGGGCAAGAGACCCAGTACTTC. The encoded protein is CASSLNRGQETQYF.

The chain couples TRBV7-9 to TRBJ2-7; weak D call: TRBD1 (5 bases). The V gene lost 4 bases and the J gene lost 2 bases, with 18 bases spanning the gap. This CDR3 contains 16 residues. In germline, CDR1 is SEHNR, CDR2 FQNEAQ (reference sequence). CDR3 bases: TGTGCCAGCAGCTCCCCCCAAGGGGCTGCGACCTACGAGCAGTACTTC. This encodes CASSSPQGAATYEQYF.

The CDR3 here is CASSLSLGHRGSGANVLTF. CDR3 sequence (DNA): TGTGCCAGCAGCTTATCATTGGGACACAGGGGCTCTGGGGCCAACGTCCTGACTTTC. The rearrangement joins TRBV7-8 to TRBJ2-6; 7 nucleotides match TRBD1. The length of the CDR3 is 19 residues. With V trimmed by 2 bases and J by 0 bases, 10 bases remained unmatched. Looked up from germline, CDR1 is SGHVS and CDR2 is FQNEAQ. Filled out from reference TRBV7-8 and TRBJ2-6, the complete variable domain reads GAGVSQSPRYKVAKRGQDVALRCDPISGHVSLFWYQQALGQGPEFLTYFQNEAQLDKSGLPSDRFFAERPEGSVSTLKIQRTQQEDSAVYLCASSLSLGHRGSGANVLTFGAGSRLTVL.

V gene TRBV15 combines with J gene TRBJ2-3, with 9 bases fitting TRBD2. The CDR3 covers 18 residues. The V segment lost 2 bases and the J segment 0 bases; nucleotides outside the gene matches: 9. Germline loops: CDR1 LNHNV, CDR2 YYDKDF (reference sequence). The CDR3 region has the DNA TGTGCCACCAGCAGAAAAAAGACTAGCGGAGCTAGCACAGATACGCAGTATTTT. Protein sequence: CATSRKKTSGASTDTQYF.

The gene calls are TRBV6-5 and TRBJ2-1; TRBD2 matches at 12 bases. Looked up from germline, CDR1 is MNHEY and CDR2 is SVGAGI. Trimming cost V 2 bases and J 8 bases; bases outside gene matches: 4. The CDR3 contains 15 residues. CDR3 protein: CASSYRLAGGDEQFF. The CDR3 DNA follows: TGTGCCAGCAGTTACAGGCTAGCGGGAGGGGATGAGCAGTTCTTC.

The genes are TRBV5-1 and TRBJ2-3; tentatively, D is TRBD2 (6 bases). The CDR3 consists of 13 residues. Trimming took off 9 bases at V and 4 bases at J, with 15 bases between the two ends. CDR1 is SGHRS, CDR2 YFSETQ, per germline. CDR3 nucleotide sequence: TGCGCCACCAGTATAGCGGCCTCAGATACGCAGTATTTT. Translation: CATSIAASDTQYF.

Comment on this clone: Distinct nucleotide sequences in the sample also encode this CDR3. The chain uses TRBV27 and TRBJ1-1; D is uncertain. Trimming removed 4 bases from V and 4 bases from J, with 13 bases in between. Germline loops: CDR1 MNHEY, CDR2 SMNVEV (reference sequence). There are 14 residues in the CDR3. CDR3 in amino acids: CASSSQLDSTEAFF. CDR3 DNA sequence: TGTGCCAGCAGTTCACAGCTGGATAGCACTGAAGCTTTCTTT.

Note on this clone: At one boundary the junction diverges from the germline segment, which might be a read error. The chain is built from TRBV7-7 and TRBJ2-1, with TRBD2 matching over 7 bases. The germline V gene has CDR1 SSHAT and CDR2 FNYEAQ (reference sequence). This CDR3 region has 17 residues. The CDR3 DNA reads as TGTGCTAGCAGCCCGTTTCCCGGCGGGAGCTCCTACAATGAGCAGTTCTTC. It yields the protein CASSPFPGGSSYNEQFF. The whole variable domain, filled in from reference TRBV7-7 and TRBJ2-1, reads GAGVSQSPRYKVTKRGQDVTLRCDPISSHATLYWYQQALGQGPEFLTYFNYEAQPDKSGLPSDRFSAERPEGSISTLTIQRTEQRDSAMYRCASSPFPGGSSYNEQFFGPGTRLTVL.

The rearrangement links TRBV29-1 to TRBJ2-5, with D hard to call. Germline assignment: CDR1 SQVTM and CDR2 ANQGSEA. The CDR3 extends over 13 amino acids. V lost 5 bases and J 0 bases, leaving 10 bases between the germline ends. The CDR3 DNA reads TGCAGCGTTTCCACTTGGTACCAAGAGACCCAGTACTTC. Protein: CSVSTWYQETQYF.

This clone was found once. This rearrangement joins TRBV11-2 to TRBJ2-5; 8 nucleotides match TRBD1. CDR1 SGHAT and CDR2 FQNNGV come from the germline V gene. CDR3 length: 15 amino acids. J gave up 5 bases and V 1 base, and 6 bases lay outside the gene matches. CDR3 bases: TGTGCCAGCAGCTTAGTGGGACAGGTCGAGGAGACCCAGTACTTC. As protein: CASSLVGQVEETQYF.

V is TRBV10-1 and J is TRBJ2-3; a weak D match, TRBD2 (5 bases). Per germline, CDR1 WNHNN and CDR2 SYGVQD (reference sequence). Trimming pared 4 bases from V and 6 bases from J, leaving 11 bases between. CDR3 length equals 13 residues. CDR3 protein: CASSGSRRDTQYF. CDR3 DNA sequence: TGCGCCAGCAGTGGGTCTAGGAGGGATACGCAGTATTTT.

This chain links TRBV5-6 with TRBJ2-7; TRBD1 matches at 9 bases. This CDR3 comprises 13 residues. The germline V gene encodes CDR1 SGHDT and CDR2 YYEEEE. The trim removed 3 bases at V and 3 bases at J, leaving 1 base unmatched. The DNA of the CDR3 is TGTGCCAGCAGCTGGGACAGGGACTACGAGCAGTACTTC. It translates to CASSWDRDYEQYF.

CDR3 nucleotide sequence: TGTGCCTGGAGTGGGGGGGTCGGGACTAGCGGGAGGACCACAGTCTACGAGCAGTACTTC. Protein product: CAWSGGVGTSGRTTVYEQYF. The V gene is TRBV30, the J gene TRBJ2-7; 15 bases fit TRBD2. V shed 1 base and J 3 bases; nucleotides not matched to a gene: 16. The germline gives CDR1 GTSNPN, CDR2 SVGIG (reference sequence). The CDR3 extends over 20 amino acids.

The chain recombines TRBV6-5 with TRBJ1-2, with 9 bases identical to TRBD1. V gave up 4 bases and J gave up 9 bases; unmatched junction bases: 9. CDR1 MNHEY and CDR2 SVGAGI come from the germline V gene. The CDR3 has 14 residues. As DNA, the CDR3 is TGTGCCAGCAGTTCCCGGGACAGGGTTTGGAGCTACACCTTC. Translating gives CASSSRDRVWSYTF.

The V and J genes are TRBV19 and TRBJ2-1, with a weak D call TRBD1 (6 bases). Per the germline V gene, CDR1 is LNHDA and CDR2 is SQIVND (reference sequence). Trimming cost V 5 bases and J 9 bases, with 14 bases left between them. This CDR3 has 13 amino acids. DNA of the CDR3: TGTGCCAGTAGTGCTCAGGGGATCAGTGAGCAGTTCTTC. Translated: CASSAQGISEQFF.

The chain couples TRBV5-5 to TRBJ2-5, with TRBD2 identical over 13 bases. The J segment lost 7 bases and the V segment lost 0 bases, leaving 6 bases of the junction unmatched. There are 16 residues in the CDR3. Germline V gives CDR1 SGHKS, CDR2 YYEKEE (reference sequence). CDR3 in amino acids: CASSLGTSGGGGTQYF. The CDR3 DNA is TGTGCCAGCAGCTTGGGGACTAGCGGGGGAGGGGGGACCCAGTACTTC. The variable domain in full, completed from reference TRBV5-5 and TRBJ2-5, reads DAGVTQSPTHLIKTRGQQVTLRCSPISGHKSVSWYQQVLGQGPQFIFQYYEKEERGRGNFPDRFSARQFPNYSSELNVNALLLGDSALYLCASSLGTSGGGGTQYFGPGTRLLVL.

Written as DNA, the CDR3 is TGTGCCAGCAGCTTAGCAGGGGGCCTCAACACCGGGGAGCTGTTTTTT. Its translation is CASSLAGGLNTGELFF. The rearrangement joins TRBV7-2 to TRBJ2-2; TRBD1 agrees at 7 bases. J lost 2 bases, V lost 0 bases, and 3 bases had no gene match. This CDR3 contains 16 residues. Germline V gene lookup returns CDR1 SGHTA and CDR2 FQGNSA.